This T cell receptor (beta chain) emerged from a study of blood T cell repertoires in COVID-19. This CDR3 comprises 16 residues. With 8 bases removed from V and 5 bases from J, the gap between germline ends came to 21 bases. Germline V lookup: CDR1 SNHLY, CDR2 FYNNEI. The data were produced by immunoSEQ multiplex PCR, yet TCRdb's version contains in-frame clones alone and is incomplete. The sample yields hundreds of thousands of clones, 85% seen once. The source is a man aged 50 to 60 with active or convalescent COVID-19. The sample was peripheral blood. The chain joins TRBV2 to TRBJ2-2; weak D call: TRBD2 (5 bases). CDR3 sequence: CASGSSPLRGTGELFF. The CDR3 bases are TGTGCCAGCGGTTCATCCCCCCTGAGAGGGACCGGGGAGCTGTTTTTT.